The next 27 T cell receptor beta chains were all read from a single sample in a study of blood T cell repertoires in COVID-19. Repertoires were generated with immunoSEQ multiplex PCR, while TCRdb's copy carries only in-frame clones and drops some. Here the sample spans more than 150,000 clones, roughly 89% being singletons. Specimen: peripheral blood. The receptors were sampled from a woman aged 70-85 years with COVID-19, enrolled during active disease.

The rearrangement links TRBV12-3 or TRBV12-4 to TRBJ1-6; 8 nucleotides line up with TRBD1. CDR3 length equals 13 residues. V lost 2 bases to trimming and J lost 9 bases; unmatched junction nucleotides: 0. CDR3 DNA: TGTGCCAGCAGTTTACAGGGGGCTTCACCCCTCCACTTT. Its protein is CASSLQGASPLHF.

The chain couples TRBV18 to TRBJ1-1, with 11 bases aligning to TRBD1. The germline V gene has CDR1 KGHSH and CDR2 LQKENI. This CDR3 has 15 amino acids. J lost 5 bases, V lost 2 bases, and 4 bases had no gene match. The CDR3 DNA sequence: TGTGCCAGCTCACCATCCGGGACAGGGGGGACTGAAGCTTTCTTT. Translated, it gives CASSPSGTGGTEAFF.

The rearrangement uses TRBV6-2 or TRBV6-3 and TRBJ1-1; maybe TRBD1 (6 bases). With 0 bases removed from V and 0 bases from J, the gap between germline ends came to 14 bases. The germline gives CDR1 MNHEY, CDR2 SVGEGT. This CDR3 contains 17 residues. The CDR3 DNA reads as TGTGCCAGCAGTTACTCGGGGGCCTCCTTGATGAACACTGAAGCTTTCTTT. This gives the protein CASSYSGASLMNTEAFF.

This rearrangement joins TRBV5-4 to TRBJ1-1; unclear D gene. Germline V CDR1 and CDR2: SGHNT, YYREEE (reference sequence). Trimming removed 3 bases at V and 1 base at J, with 13 bases between. This CDR3 spans 15 amino acids. The CDR3 spells CASSSSRDTNTEAFF. As DNA, the CDR3 is TGTGCCAGCAGCTCTTCGAGAGACACGAACACTGAAGCTTTCTTT.

The chain uses TRBV7-2 and TRBJ1-1; TRBD1 agrees at 10 bases. Germline V gene data show CDR1 as SGHTA and CDR2 as FQGNSA. Unmatched junction bases numbered 4, after V lost 5 bases and J lost 4 bases. The CDR3 is 14 residues long. In DNA form, the CDR3 reads TGTGCCAGCAGCCCGACAGGGGGCATCACTGAAGCTTTCTTT. It translates to CASSPTGGITEAFF.

J is TRBJ1-1 and V is TRBV27; D unclear. Germline values: CDR1 MNHEY, CDR2 SMNVEV (reference sequence). Trimming removed 5 bases from V and 3 bases from J, with 13 bases in between. The CDR3 contains 14 residues. The CDR3 nucleotides are TGTGCCAGCAGTCCCCTCTTCGGGTACACTGAAGCTTTCTTT. Translation gives CASSPLFGYTEAFF.

The J gene is TRBJ2-2, the V gene TRBV6-2 or TRBV6-3, with 7 bases lining up with TRBD1. Per germline, CDR1 MNHEY and CDR2 SVGEGT. With V trimmed by 6 bases and J by 1 base, 2 bases remained unmatched. This CDR3 is built from 14 residues. For the CDR3, the DNA is TGTGCCAGCAGCGGACAGGTGAACACCGGGGAGCTGTTTTTT. Translating gives CASSGQVNTGELFF.

The chain combines TRBV2 with TRBJ1-5; 9 nucleotides agree with TRBD1. CDR3 length equals 15 residues. The V gene end was trimmed by 6 bases and the J gene end by 7 bases; junction bases not matched to a gene: 10. In germline, CDR1 is SNHLY, CDR2 FYNNEI. The CDR3 DNA reads as TGTGCCAGCAGAACAAATACAGGGGGCGTCCAGCCCCAGCATTTT. Protein: CASRTNTGGVQPQHF.

In DNA, the CDR3 is TGTGCCAGCAGCTTAGGGACAGGGGCAGGGAGCAATCAGCCCCAGCATTTT. This gives the protein CASSLGTGAGSNQPQHF. The chain employs TRBV7-9 and TRBJ1-5; 9 bases fit TRBD1. With 1 base clipped from V and 1 base from J, the junction kept 5 bases outside the gene matches. Germline V gene sequence: CDR1 SEHNR, CDR2 FQNEAQ (reference sequence). This CDR3 is built from 17 residues.

The rearrangement joins TRBV19 to TRBJ2-7; 11 bases fit TRBD1. Germline V gene sequence: CDR1 LNHDA, CDR2 SQIVND (reference sequence). The CDR3 totals 16 residues. The J segment lost 3 bases and the V segment lost 8 bases, leaving 12 bases of the junction unmatched. The CDR3 nucleotides read TGTGCCAGTGGACAGGGGGCCAGCGGGAGCATCTACGAGCAGTACTTC. This sequence encodes CASGQGASGSIYEQYF.

This chain joins TRBV14 and TRBJ1-2; D perhaps matches TRBD1 (5 bases). CDR3 length: 15 amino acids. Germline assignment: CDR1 SGHDN and CDR2 FVKESK. The V and J ends lost 2 bases and 0 bases respectively, with 10 bases between them. The CDR3 DNA follows: TGTGCCAGCAGCCAATTTGCAGGGACTAACTATGGCTACACCTTC. Encoded protein: CASSQFAGTNYGYTF.

The chain recombines TRBV10-3 with TRBJ2-4; D might be TRBD2 (6 bases). The ends were cut back, 6 bases at V and 9 bases at J, with 12 bases in the middle. The germline V gene encodes CDR1 ENHRY and CDR2 SYGVKD. CDR3 length: 12 residues. The CDR3 spells CAIRGTQGIQYF. As DNA, the CDR3 is TGTGCCATCAGGGGGACTCAGGGCATTCAGTACTTC.

This rearrangement joins TRBV5-1 to TRBJ2-1; a weak D match, TRBD2 (6 bases). This CDR3 is 15 amino acids long. V was trimmed by 0 bases and J by 9 bases, leaving 16 bases between them. Germline V gene lookup returns CDR1 SGHRS and CDR2 YFSETQ. The CDR3 spells CASSLEGEVTREQFF. The CDR3 nucleotides read TGCGCCAGCAGCTTGGAAGGGGAGGTTACCCGTGAGCAGTTCTTC.

The chain joins TRBV7-9 to TRBJ2-7, with TRBD1 matching 7 bases. Germline trimming cut 4 bases from V and 1 base from J; bases unmatched to any gene: 4. Germline V gives CDR1 SEHNR, CDR2 FQNEAQ (reference sequence). The CDR3 has 14 amino acids. CDR3 nucleotides: TGTGCCAGCAGCTCCACGGGACAGTCCTACGAGCAGTACTTC. Its protein is CASSSTGQSYEQYF.

The chain joins TRBV7-2 to TRBJ2-7; D is undetermined. Germline values: CDR1 SGHTA, CDR2 FQGNSA. The CDR3 covers 12 residues. The V end lost 3 bases, the J end lost 6 bases, and 9 bases lay between the germline ends. Here the CDR3 reads CASSFSSGEQYF. The CDR3 DNA reads as TGTGCCAGCAGCTTCTCGTCGGGCGAGCAGTACTTC.

This sequence joins TRBV4-1 and TRBJ2-3; a possible D gene is TRBD2 (5 bases). The CDR3 spans 16 residues. V was shortened by 0 bases and J by 8 bases, with 18 bases between the two germline ends. The germline CDR1 and CDR2 sequences are MGHRA and YSYEKL. The CDR3 sequence: CASSQDGLGEWTTQYF. The CDR3 nucleotides read TGCGCCAGCAGCCAAGATGGCCTCGGGGAATGGACTACGCAGTATTTT.

This chain connects TRBV6-1 to TRBJ1-5; maybe TRBD1 (5 bases). Per the germline V gene, CDR1 is MNHNS and CDR2 is SASEGT. This CDR3 is built from 16 residues. Between the trimmed V and J ends, which lost 2 bases and 0 bases, there was a span of 11 bases. This chain's CDR3 is CASSERQYFSNQPQHF. Written as DNA, the CDR3 is TGTGCCAGCAGTGAAAGACAGTACTTTAGCAATCAGCCCCAGCATTTT.

The chain uses TRBV18 and TRBJ1-5; no firm D call. Per germline, CDR1 KGHSH and CDR2 LQKENI. Trimming pared 3 bases from V and 4 bases from J, leaving 7 bases between. This CDR3 has 13 amino acids. This CDR3 reads CASSPERNQPQHF. The DNA for the CDR3 is TGTGCCAGCTCACCGGAGAGGAATCAGCCCCAGCATTTT.

This chain links TRBV2 with TRBJ2-1; 7 nucleotides align to TRBD1. The CDR3 sequence is 12 residues long. Germline CDR1 SNHLY, CDR2 FYNNEI. V lost 5 bases to trimming and J lost 9 bases; unmatched junction nucleotides: 4. The CDR3 coding sequence is TGTGCCAGCAGTCTCACAGGGGTTGAGCAGTTCTTC. It translates to CASSLTGVEQFF. The full variable domain, its missing parts supplied by reference TRBV2 and TRBJ2-1, is EPEVTQTPSHQVTQMGQEVILRCVPISNHLYFYWYRQILGQKVEFLVSFYNNEISEKSEIFDDQFSVERPDGSNFTLKIRSTKLEDSAMYFCASSLTGVEQFFGPGTRLTVL.

The chain combines TRBV7-9 with TRBJ1-2; D remains unclear. V was cut by 2 bases and J by 2 bases, with 9 bases left in between. Germline CDR1 and CDR2: SEHNR and FQNEAQ (reference sequence). This CDR3 has 14 amino acids. Here the CDR3 reads CASSLNARNYGYTF. DNA of the CDR3: TGTGCCAGCAGCTTAAATGCGCGGAACTATGGCTACACCTTC.

The V call is TRBV19, the J call TRBJ1-2, with 7 bases lining up with TRBD1. CDR1 LNHDA and CDR2 SQIVND come from the germline V gene (reference sequence). V shed 7 bases and J 6 bases; nucleotides not matched to a gene: 20. The CDR3 consists of 17 residues. The CDR3 nucleotides read TGTGCCAGTATCGGCGCCACGACAGGGAGGTATTTACATGGCTACACCTTC. Protein sequence: CASIGATTGRYLHGYTF.

The J gene is TRBJ1-4, the V gene TRBV3-1 (or the pseudogene TRBV3-2); 10 positions agree with TRBD1. V trimming: 0 bases; J trimming: 6 bases; junction bases outside the gene matches: 4. The CDR3 consists of 16 residues. Per the germline V gene, CDR1 is LGHDT and CDR2 is YNNKEL (reference sequence). CDR3 sequence (DNA): TGTGCCAGCAGCCAAGAGGGGACAGGGGAGTATGAAAAACTGTTTTTT. It yields the protein CASSQEGTGEYEKLFF.

V gene TRBV28 combines with J gene TRBJ2-3, with TRBD2 matching 14 bases. The CDR3 length is 13 residues. The V gene's germline CDR1 is MDHEN and CDR2 SYDVKM. V dropped 10 bases and J dropped 7; count of bases not matched to a gene: 4. The CDR3 nucleotides are TGTGCCATCGGGACTAGCGGGAGCCATACGCAGTATTTT. Residues: CAIGTSGSHTQYF.

V usage is TRBV11-3 and J usage is TRBJ2-2; 8 bases fit TRBD2. Germline V lookup: CDR1 SGHNT, CDR2 YENEEA. The CDR3 extends over 15 amino acids. V was clipped by 2 bases and J by 7 bases; unmatched bases: 6. CDR3 coding DNA: TGTGCCAGCAGCTTATCCGGGACTAGTGGCGGGGAGCTGTTTTTT. Translated, it gives CASSLSGTSGGELFF.

The J gene is TRBJ2-7, the V gene TRBV28, with TRBD2 as a possible D gene (5 bases). CDR1 and CDR2 (germline): MDHEN, SYDVKM. V lost 2 bases, J lost 6 bases, and 14 bases lay in between. This CDR3 spans 14 amino acids. The CDR3 bases are TGTGCCAGCAGTTTAGGGCTAGGAGGATCCGAGCAGTACTTC. It encodes CASSLGLGGSEQYF.

This chain joins TRBV5-1 and TRBJ1-1, with a weak D call TRBD1 (6 bases). Germline lookup yields CDR1 SGHRS and CDR2 YFSETQ. This CDR3 has 15 amino acids. Trimming took 3 bases from V and 4 from J, leaving 16 bases between them. The CDR3 DNA sequence: TGCGCCAGCAGCTCTTCAGGGGCGGGGGGCACTGAAGCTTTCTTT. Translated: CASSSSGAGGTEAFF.

This clone was observed once. The chain recombines TRBV7-2 with TRBJ2-3, with 10 bases fitting TRBD2. The germline V gene encodes CDR1 SGHTA and CDR2 FQGNSA. V dropped 2 bases and J dropped 4; count of bases not matched to a gene: 3. The CDR3 is 15 residues long. The CDR3 DNA sequence: TGTGCCAGCAGCTTACCGGGACTAGCGCCAGATACGCAGTATTTT. Encoded protein: CASSLPGLAPDTQYF.